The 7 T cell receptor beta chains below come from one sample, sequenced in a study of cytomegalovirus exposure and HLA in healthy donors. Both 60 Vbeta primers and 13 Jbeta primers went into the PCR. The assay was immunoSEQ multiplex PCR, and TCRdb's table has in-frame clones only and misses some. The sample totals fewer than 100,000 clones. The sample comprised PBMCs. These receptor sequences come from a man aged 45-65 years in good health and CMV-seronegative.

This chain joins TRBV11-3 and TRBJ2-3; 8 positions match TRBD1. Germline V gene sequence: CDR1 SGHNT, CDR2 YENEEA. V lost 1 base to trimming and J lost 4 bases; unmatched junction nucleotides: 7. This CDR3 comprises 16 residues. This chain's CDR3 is CASSLGQGALADTQYF. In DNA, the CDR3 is TGTGCCAGCAGCTTAGGCCAGGGGGCTCTCGCAGATACGCAGTATTTT.

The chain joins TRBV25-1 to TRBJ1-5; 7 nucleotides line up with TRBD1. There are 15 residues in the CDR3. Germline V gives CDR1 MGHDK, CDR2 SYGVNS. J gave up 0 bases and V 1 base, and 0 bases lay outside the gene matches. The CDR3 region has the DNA TGTGCCAGCAGTGAATCAGGGGGTAGCAATCAGCCCCAGCATTTT. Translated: CASSESGGSNQPQHF. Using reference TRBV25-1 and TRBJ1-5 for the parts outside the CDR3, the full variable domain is EADIYQTPRYLVIGTGKKITLECSQTMGHDKMYWYQQDPGMELHLIHYSYGVNSTEKGDLSSESTVSRIRTEHFPLTLESARPSHTSQYLCASSESGGSNQPQHFGDGTRLSIL.

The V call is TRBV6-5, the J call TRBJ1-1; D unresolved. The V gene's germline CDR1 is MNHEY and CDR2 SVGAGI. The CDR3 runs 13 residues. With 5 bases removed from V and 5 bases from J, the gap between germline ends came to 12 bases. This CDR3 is CASSTSGSTEAFF. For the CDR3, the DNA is TGTGCCAGCAGTACTTCCGGGAGTACTGAAGCTTTCTTT.

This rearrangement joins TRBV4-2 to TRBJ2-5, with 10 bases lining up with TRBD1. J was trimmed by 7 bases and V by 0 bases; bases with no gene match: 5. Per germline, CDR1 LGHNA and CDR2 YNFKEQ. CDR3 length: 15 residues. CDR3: CASSQDGGTGVTQYF. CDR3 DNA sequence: TGTGCCAGCAGCCAAGATGGAGGGACAGGGGTGACCCAGTACTTC.

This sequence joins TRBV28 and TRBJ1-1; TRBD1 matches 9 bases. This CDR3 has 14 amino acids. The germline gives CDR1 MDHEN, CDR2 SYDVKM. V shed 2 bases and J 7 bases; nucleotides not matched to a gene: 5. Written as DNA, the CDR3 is TGTGCCAGCAGTTTAGATGACAGGGGGAGTGAAGCTTTCTTT. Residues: CASSLDDRGSEAFF.

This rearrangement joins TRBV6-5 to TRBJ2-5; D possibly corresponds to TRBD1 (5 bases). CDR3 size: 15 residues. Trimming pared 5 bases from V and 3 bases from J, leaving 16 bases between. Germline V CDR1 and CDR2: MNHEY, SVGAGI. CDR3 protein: CASSPMGLGKETQYF. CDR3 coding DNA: TGTGCCAGCAGTCCAATGGGGCTAGGGAAAGAGACCCAGTACTTC.

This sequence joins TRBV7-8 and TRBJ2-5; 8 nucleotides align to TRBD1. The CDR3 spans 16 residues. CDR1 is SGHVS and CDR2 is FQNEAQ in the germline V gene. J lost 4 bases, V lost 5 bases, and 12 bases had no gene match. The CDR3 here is CASSQGRTGLRETQYF. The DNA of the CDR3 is TGTGCCAGCAGCCAGGGACGGACAGGGCTTCGAGAGACCCAGTACTTC.